These T cell receptor beta chains were read from a single sample in a study of blood T cell repertoires in COVID-19. The assay was immunoSEQ multiplex PCR, and TCRdb's table has in-frame clones only and misses some. The table lists about 170,000 clones, 84% of them singletons. The sequencing sample was made of peripheral blood. The receptors derive from a woman in her 70s with COVID-19, enrolled during active disease. The CDR3 runs from the conserved cysteine through the conserved F or W. Each record gives: D gene, V gene, CDR3 length, CDR3 protein. D genes are given only for firm matches.

>NA|TRBV7-2|13
CASSLVVQETQYF
>TRBD1|TRBV19|12
CASSTQGLEQFF
>TRBD1|TRBV19|15
CASSFRDRWGTEAFF
>TRBD1|TRBV19|17
CASSIDARGPSNQPQHF
>NA|TRBV5-1|15
CASSVTGNKNSPLHF
>TRBD2|TRBV7-2|15
CASSLAGGSSYEQYF
>NA|TRBV10-3|18
CAISESGQLNSYNSPLHF
>NA|TRBV5-4|17
CASSFALARDSGNTIYF
>TRBD1|TRBV11-2|17
CASSQAGTGGASYGYTF
>TRBD2|TRBV5-1|15
CASSPVAGADNEQFF
>NA|TRBV6-6|14
CASRLDSSNSPLHF
>TRBD1|TRBV2|16
CASSEAPGQGFQPQHF
>NA|TRBV5-8|14
CASSFLSNTGELFF
>NA|TRBV20-1|11
CSANEEYEQYF
>TRBD1|TRBV15|17
CATSRDGYADRGNTIYF
>TRBD1|TRBV4-1|16
CASSQTAGTGGVGYTF
>NA|TRBV6-4|19
CASSDGWGGPNLTNQPQHF